A selection of T cell receptor beta chains follows, all from one sample in a study of blood T cell repertoires in COVID-19. Repertoires were generated with immunoSEQ multiplex PCR, while TCRdb's copy carries only in-frame clones and drops some. The data show 95,000 to 150,000 clones, roughly 74% seen once. Sequenced input: peripheral blood. The receptor set was obtained from a man between 60 and 75 years old with acute or convalescent COVID-19. CDR3s include the opening cysteine and the closing phenylalanine or tryptophan. The D gene is left open where the match is weak. Clone size is shown for a subset of rows, as once, few, many or a class of expanded clone.

D gene: NA
V gene: TRBV5-1
clone size: NA
J gene: TRBJ1-1
CDR3 DNA: TGCGCCAGCAGCTTAGGTACGGGCACTGAAGCTTTCTTT
CDR3 protein: CASSLGTGTEAFF

D gene: NA
V gene: TRBV21-1
clone size: NA
J gene: TRBJ2-1
CDR3 DNA: TGTGCCAGCACTTTAAGGGAGAAAGGGAATGAGCAGTTCTTC
CDR3 protein: CASTLREKGNEQFF

D gene: TRBD2
V gene: TRBV2
clone size: NA
J gene: TRBJ2-3
CDR3 DNA: TGTGCCAGCAGTCTTGGACTAGCGGGGTTCACAGATACGCAGTATTTT
CDR3 protein: CASSLGLAGFTDTQYF

D gene: NA
V gene: TRBV12-3/TRBV12-4
clone size: NA
J gene: TRBJ2-5
CDR3 DNA: TGTGCCAGCAGCTTTGACTCCGACGAGACCCAGTACTTC
CDR3 protein: CASSFDSDETQYF

D gene: TRBD1
V gene: TRBV6-1
clone size: few
J gene: TRBJ1-4
CDR3 DNA: TGTGCCAGCAGTGACCCACAGGGGAATGAAAAACTGTTTTTT
CDR3 protein: CASSDPQGNEKLFF

D gene: NA
V gene: TRBV3-1/TRBV3-2
clone size: NA
J gene: TRBJ1-1
CDR3 DNA: TGTGCCAGCAGACTTAGGACAGCAATGAACACTGAAGCTTTCTTT
CDR3 protein: CASRLRTAMNTEAFF

D gene: NA
V gene: TRBV6-5
clone size: NA
J gene: TRBJ1-6
CDR3 DNA: TGTGCCAGCAGTTACTCGAAACCAGGGACAAATTCACCCCTCCACTTT
CDR3 protein: CASSYSKPGTNSPLHF

D gene: TRBD1
V gene: TRBV25-1
clone size: NA
J gene: TRBJ1-4
CDR3 DNA: TGTGCCAGCAGTGCCAGGGGGGTTAATGAAAAACTGTTTTTT
CDR3 protein: CASSARGVNEKLFF

D gene: NA
V gene: TRBV29-1
clone size: once
J gene: TRBJ2-7
CDR3 DNA: TGCAGCGTTGAAGTGCAGGGAAAGAGCTACGAGCAGTACTTC
CDR3 protein: CSVEVQGKSYEQYF

D gene: NA
V gene: TRBV18
clone size: NA
J gene: TRBJ2-3
CDR3 DNA: TGTGCCAGCTCACCCGTGGACAACACAGATACGCAGTATTTT
CDR3 protein: CASSPVDNTDTQYF

D gene: NA
V gene: TRBV11-2
clone size: NA
J gene: TRBJ2-2
CDR3 DNA: TGTGCCAGCAGGGCAGGGAACTCGAACACCGGGGAGCTGTTTTTT
CDR3 protein: CASRAGNSNTGELFF

D gene: TRBD1
V gene: TRBV5-3
clone size: few
J gene: TRBJ1-2
CDR3 DNA: TGTGCCAGAAGCTGTTCAATAACAGGGGGCACTAGCTATGGCTACACCTTC
CDR3 protein: CARSCSITGGTSYGYTF

D gene: NA
V gene: TRBV5-1
clone size: NA
J gene: TRBJ2-1
CDR3 DNA: TGCGCCAGCAGGCCCCCGGCAGGGGATAAGTTCTTC
CDR3 protein: CASRPPAGDKFF

D gene: NA
V gene: TRBV3-1/TRBV3-2
clone size: NA
J gene: TRBJ1-2
CDR3 DNA: TGTGCCAGCAGCCAAGATCCCCGAGGGAGCGGCTACACCTTC
CDR3 protein: CASSQDPRGSGYTF

D gene: NA
V gene: TRBV19
clone size: NA
J gene: TRBJ1-5
CDR3 DNA: TGTGCCAGTAGTGCTCAGACAGGTAACCAGCCCCAGCATTTT
CDR3 protein: CASSAQTGNQPQHF

D gene: TRBD2
V gene: TRBV5-1
clone size: NA
J gene: TRBJ2-3
CDR3 DNA: TGCGCCAGCCATATAGCGGGAGGGAGCACAGATACGCAGTATTTT
CDR3 protein: CASHIAGGSTDTQYF

D gene: NA
V gene: TRBV12-3/TRBV12-4
clone size: NA
J gene: TRBJ2-3
CDR3 DNA: TGTGCCAGCAGTTCTATAGCAGATACGCAGTATTTT
CDR3 protein: CASSSIADTQYF

D gene: TRBD2
V gene: TRBV5-1
clone size: few
J gene: TRBJ2-7
CDR3 DNA: TGCGCCAGTAGGTCGGGGGGGCAGTACGAGCAGTACTTC
CDR3 protein: CASRSGGQYEQYF

D gene: NA
V gene: TRBV5-1
clone size: once
J gene: TRBJ2-3
CDR3 DNA: TGCGCCAGCAGCGAGCGGGGCACAGATACGCAGTATTTT
CDR3 protein: CASSERGTDTQYF

D gene: TRBD1
V gene: TRBV27
clone size: NA
J gene: TRBJ1-4
CDR3 DNA: TGTGCCAGCAGTTCCAGACAGGGGGACGAAAAACTGTTTTTT
CDR3 protein: CASSSRQGDEKLFF

D gene: NA
V gene: TRBV5-1
clone size: NA
J gene: TRBJ1-1
CDR3 DNA: TGCGCCAGCAGCTTGGCCGGGAGCCTAGGGTCTGAAGCTTTCTTT
CDR3 protein: CASSLAGSLGSEAFF

D gene: NA
V gene: TRBV12-5
clone size: NA
J gene: TRBJ1-5
CDR3 DNA: TGTGCTAGTGCCCTGACTGAGAATCAGCCCCAGCATTTT
CDR3 protein: CASALTENQPQHF

D gene: NA
V gene: TRBV28
clone size: NA
J gene: TRBJ1-5
CDR3 DNA: TGTGCCAGCAGTTTAGAGGGCCAGCCCCAGCATTTT
CDR3 protein: CASSLEGQPQHF

D gene: NA
V gene: TRBV28
clone size: once
J gene: TRBJ2-2
CDR3 DNA: TGTGCCAGCAGTTTGGGGCCAGACACCGGGGAGCTGTTTTTT
CDR3 protein: CASSLGPDTGELFF

D gene: NA
V gene: TRBV5-6
clone size: NA
J gene: TRBJ2-7
CDR3 DNA: TGTGCCAGCAGCTTGGAAGGGGGAGCTCGAGTTGTGGGTTACGAGCAGTACTTC
CDR3 protein: CASSLEGGARVVGYEQYF

D gene: TRBD2
V gene: TRBV18
clone size: NA
J gene: TRBJ2-1
CDR3 DNA: TGTGCCAGCTCACCACCTTCCCGTAGCGGGATATTGTTCTTC
CDR3 protein: CASSPPSRSGILFF

D gene: TRBD1
V gene: TRBV5-1
clone size: NA
J gene: TRBJ1-5
CDR3 DNA: TGCGCCAGCAGCCCGACAGGGGCTAGCAATCAGCCCCAGCATTTT
CDR3 protein: CASSPTGASNQPQHF

D gene: TRBD1
V gene: TRBV6-5
clone size: NA
J gene: TRBJ1-1
CDR3 DNA: TGTGCCAGCAGTACAAGGACAGGACTGAACACTGAAGCTTTCTTT
CDR3 protein: CASSTRTGLNTEAFF

D gene: NA
V gene: TRBV2
clone size: NA
J gene: TRBJ2-1
CDR3 DNA: TGTGCCAGCAGAGTAGGGAGCTATGAGCAGTTCTTC
CDR3 protein: CASRVGSYEQFF

D gene: NA
V gene: TRBV19
clone size: NA
J gene: TRBJ2-2
CDR3 DNA: TGTGCCAGTAGTATATACGGGGTCGGAAACACCGGGGAGCTGTTTTTT
CDR3 protein: CASSIYGVGNTGELFF

D gene: NA
V gene: TRBV18
clone size: few
J gene: TRBJ2-7
CDR3 DNA: TGTGCCAGCTCAAGGGATAGCGGCTACGAGCAGTACTTC
CDR3 protein: CASSRDSGYEQYF

D gene: TRBD1
V gene: TRBV29-1
clone size: NA
J gene: TRBJ2-7
CDR3 DNA: TGCAGCGTTGTAGGGGGCTCCTCCTACGAGCAGTACTTC
CDR3 protein: CSVVGGSSYEQYF

D gene: NA
V gene: TRBV2
clone size: NA
J gene: TRBJ1-1
CDR3 DNA: TGTGCCAGCAGGTATCAGGGGAGAGAGACTGAAGCTTTCTTT
CDR3 protein: CASRYQGRETEAFF

D gene: TRBD1
V gene: TRBV29-1
clone size: NA
J gene: TRBJ2-1
CDR3 DNA: TGCAGCGGGAACATGGGGACAGGCTCCTACAATGAGCAGTTCTTC
CDR3 protein: CSGNMGTGSYNEQFF

D gene: NA
V gene: TRBV5-1
clone size: NA
J gene: TRBJ2-7
CDR3 DNA: TGCGCCAGCAGCTTGGTGACCATTGCGGGCGAGCAGTACTTC
CDR3 protein: CASSLVTIAGEQYF

D gene: TRBD1
V gene: TRBV27
clone size: NA
J gene: TRBJ1-1
CDR3 DNA: TGTGCCAGCAGTCCCATCAGACAGGGTGAGCCTGAAGCTTTCTTT
CDR3 protein: CASSPIRQGEPEAFF

D gene: NA
V gene: TRBV7-9
clone size: NA
J gene: TRBJ2-3
CDR3 DNA: TGTGCCAGCAGCTCCGGAAGCCTAAGGGGAGATACGCAGTATTTT
CDR3 protein: CASSSGSLRGDTQYF

D gene: TRBD2
V gene: TRBV10-2
clone size: NA
J gene: TRBJ2-3
CDR3 DNA: TGCGCCAGCAGGAGTATAGGGACTAGCGGTTCCACAGATACGCAGTATTTT
CDR3 protein: CASRSIGTSGSTDTQYF

D gene: NA
V gene: TRBV30
clone size: NA
J gene: TRBJ2-5
CDR3 DNA: TGTGCCTGGGCGGTTCAAGAGACCCAGTACTTC
CDR3 protein: CAWAVQETQYF

D gene: NA
V gene: TRBV7-6
clone size: few
J gene: TRBJ1-2
CDR3 DNA: TGTGCCAGCAGCTTACGGCCACAGGGAGATGGCTACACCTTC
CDR3 protein: CASSLRPQGDGYTF

D gene: NA
V gene: TRBV2
clone size: NA
J gene: TRBJ1-2
CDR3 DNA: TGTGCCAGCAAAGAGGGATTATTAGATGGCTACACCTTC
CDR3 protein: CASKEGLLDGYTF

D gene: NA
V gene: TRBV6-5
clone size: few
J gene: TRBJ1-1
CDR3 DNA: TGTGCCAGCACCCAAGACACCGGAGGGACTGAAGCTTTCTTT
CDR3 protein: CASTQDTGGTEAFF

D gene: NA
V gene: TRBV5-1
clone size: NA
J gene: TRBJ1-6
CDR3 DNA: TGCGCCAGCAGCTTGGGCAGGGTCTCCTATAATTCACCCCTCCACTTT
CDR3 protein: CASSLGRVSYNSPLHF

D gene: NA
V gene: TRBV5-1
clone size: NA
J gene: TRBJ1-4
CDR3 DNA: TGCGCCAGCAGCTTGGGGGGCTCGGCTAATGAAAAACTGTTTTTT
CDR3 protein: CASSLGGSANEKLFF

D gene: NA
V gene: TRBV30
clone size: NA
J gene: TRBJ1-2
CDR3 DNA: TGTGCCTGGACCAGGGACTTTTATGGCTACACCTTC
CDR3 protein: CAWTRDFYGYTF

D gene: TRBD1
V gene: TRBV7-9
clone size: NA
J gene: TRBJ2-7
CDR3 DNA: TGTGCCAGCAGCTATCCGGGACAGGGGTCCCACGAGCAGTACTTC
CDR3 protein: CASSYPGQGSHEQYF

D gene: NA
V gene: TRBV2
clone size: NA
J gene: TRBJ2-3
CDR3 DNA: TGTGCCAGCGGGGCTACCCGAGGAGATACGCAGTATTTT
CDR3 protein: CASGATRGDTQYF